This TCR beta chain was captured in a study of lymphopenia after photon versus proton radiotherapy (dated 2019 in TCRdb). Some background on the complete study: The study compared the immunological effects of photon versus proton radiation therapy in patients with gastrointestinal tumors who developed high-grade lymphopenia. A cohort of 20 patients with gastrointestinal tumors who received either photon or proton therapy and subsequently developed lymphopenia was included. The goal of the study was to characterize the differences between the two radiation modalities in how they affect the immune system. The study at large found these results: Among patients across the cohort who died, overall survival time showed an inverse correlation with a larger post-nadir drop in TCR diversity. The survival association was examined only in patients who died, and the authors described better survival with proton therapy as a possibility, not as a demonstrated result. Once the lymphocyte count had reached its nadir, the repertoires of photon-treated patients showed oligoclonal expansion, particularly of CD8+ Temra cells, and this expansion drove the decline in diversity. Relative stability during treatment was observed in proton-treated patients, whereas loss of naive T cells and TCR diversity and gain of effector/memory populations were observed in photon-treated patients.

The count of this clone is one. This clone's antigen is unknown. There are no base qualities to consult, and no much larger clone falls within one base. Library construction relied on the immunoSEQ multiplex PCR assay. Deep sequencing of rearranged TCR beta loci, alongside multiparametric flow cytometry, was used to profile T cell repertoires. TCRdb retrieved this table from immuneACCESS and kept in-frame rearrangements only. Not all clones are present; in checked studies, unresolved V genes account for under half, and no reason is known for the remainder. This sample has fewer than 70,000 clones in its table, and 80% to 90% of those were observed once. Roughly a tenth of the sample belongs to the ten largest clones. At the junction V is shortened by 3 bases and J by 5 bases; bases outside the gene matches: 10. CDR1 KGHSH and CDR2 LQKENI were looked up in the germline V gene. The CDR3 runs 17 residues from the cysteine to the phenylalanine. Here the CDR3 DNA is all that survives: 51 bases in frame from base 1.

This sequence was found in an elderly man with esophageal cancer. Here the sequenced sample was peripheral blood, taken from a patient treated with proton-based radiotherapy. Recombination joined TRBV18 with TRBJ2-2, with 9 middle bases fitting TRBD2. CDR3 region: CASSPRPGLARTGELFF. The DNA sequence is as follows: TGTGCCAGCTCACCGCGTCCGGGACTAGCTAGGACCGGGGAGCTGTTTTTT.